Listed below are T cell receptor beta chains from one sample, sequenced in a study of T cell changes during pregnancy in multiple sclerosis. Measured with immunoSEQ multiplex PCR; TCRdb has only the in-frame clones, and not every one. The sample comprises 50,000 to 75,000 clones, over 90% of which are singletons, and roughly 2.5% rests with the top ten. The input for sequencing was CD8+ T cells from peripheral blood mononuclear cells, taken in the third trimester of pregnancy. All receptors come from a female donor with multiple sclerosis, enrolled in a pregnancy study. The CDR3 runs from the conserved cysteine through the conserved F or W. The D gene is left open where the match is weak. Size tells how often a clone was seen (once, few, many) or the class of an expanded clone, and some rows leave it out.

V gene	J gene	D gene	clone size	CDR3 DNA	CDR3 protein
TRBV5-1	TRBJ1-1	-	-	TGCGCCAGCAGCTGGAGGGGGGGAGACACTGAAGCTTTCTTT	CASSWRGGDTEAFF
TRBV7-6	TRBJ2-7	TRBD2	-	TGTGCCAGCAGCTTATCCGTGACTAGCAGGGAGCAGTACTTC	CASSLSVTSREQYF
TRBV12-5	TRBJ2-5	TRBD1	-	TGTGCTAGTGGTTTGGCAACCGGGACAGGGGGAGAGACCCAGTACTTC	CASGLATGTGGETQYF
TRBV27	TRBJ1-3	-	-	TGTGCCAGCAGTTTCACAGGAGCCTCTGGAAACACCATATATTTT	CASSFTGASGNTIYF
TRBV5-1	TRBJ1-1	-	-	TGCGCCAGCAGCTTGGCGAGGGGAGGTAACACTGAAGCTTTCTTT	CASSLARGGNTEAFF
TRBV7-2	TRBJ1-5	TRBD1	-	TGTGCCAGCAGCTCCCGACAGGGCGATCAGCCCCAGCATTTT	CASSSRQGDQPQHF
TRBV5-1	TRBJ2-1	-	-	TGCGCCAGCAGCTTGGTGGTGGGGGGATCCTACAATGAGCAGTTCTTC	CASSLVVGGSYNEQFF
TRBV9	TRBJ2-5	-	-	TGTGCCAGCAGCGACCGGGACTTACAAGAGACCCAGTACTTC	CASSDRDLQETQYF
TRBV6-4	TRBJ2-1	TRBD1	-	TGTGCCAGCAGGGGACAGGGGGCTCAATCCTACCCCTCCTACAATGAGCAGTTCTTC	CASRGQGAQSYPSYNEQFF
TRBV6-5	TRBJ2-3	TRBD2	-	TGTGCCACCGGGACTAGCGGGACTAGCACAGATACGCAGTATTTT	CATGTSGTSTDTQYF
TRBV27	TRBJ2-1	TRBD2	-	TGTGCCAGCAGTTTACGGCTAGCGGACAATGAGCAGTTCTTC	CASSLRLADNEQFF
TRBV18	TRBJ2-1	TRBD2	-	TGTGCCAGCTCCCAGGGACTAGCGGGATACTACAATGAGCAGTTCTTC	CASSQGLAGYYNEQFF
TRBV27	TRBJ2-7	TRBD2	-	TGTGCCAGCGGGATGCGACTAGCTGGTGGCGAGCAGTACTTC	CASGMRLAGGEQYF
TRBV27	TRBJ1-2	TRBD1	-	TGTGCCAGCAGTTTTATGCCCCCGGGACAGGGCAATGGCTACACCTTC	CASSFMPPGQGNGYTF
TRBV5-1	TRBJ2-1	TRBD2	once	TGCGCCAGCAGCCCCCAAAGCGGGAGGCCCCATGAGCAGTTCTTC	CASSPQSGRPHEQFF
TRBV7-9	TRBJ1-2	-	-	TGTGCCAGCAGCTTAGTTGGTCAGGGCTATGGCTACACCTTC	CASSLVGQGYGYTF
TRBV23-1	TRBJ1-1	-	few	TGCGCCAGCAGTCAGTACACAGTGAACACTGAAGCTTTCTTT	CASSQYTVNTEAFF
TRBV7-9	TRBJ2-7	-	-	TGTGCCAGCAGCTTAGCGAGAGGAGACGAGCAGTACTTC	CASSLARGDEQYF
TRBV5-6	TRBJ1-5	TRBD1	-	TGTGCCAGCAGCCCTTCAGGGGGCGGCAATCAGCCCCAGCATTTT	CASSPSGGGNQPQHF
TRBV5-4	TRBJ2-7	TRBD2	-	TGTGCCAGCAGCTTGGAGGTAGCGGGGGCCTACGAGCAGTACTTC	CASSLEVAGAYEQYF
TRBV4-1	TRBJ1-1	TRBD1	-	TGCGCCAGCAGCCAAGGAGGGGGCGTCTGGATGAACACTGAAGCTTTCTTT	CASSQGGGVWMNTEAFF
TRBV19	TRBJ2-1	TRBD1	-	TGTGCCAGTAGTGGGGGACAGTTGGCTTACTACAATGAGCAGTTCTTC	CASSGGQLAYYNEQFF
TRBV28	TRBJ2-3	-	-	TGTGCCAGCAGCACAAGTCACAGGGCCTCTAACCAACCAAACACAGATACGCAGTATTTT	CASSTSHRASNQPNTDTQYF
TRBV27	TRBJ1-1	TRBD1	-	TGTGCCAGCAGTCCTGACAGGGGGAGAGCTTTCTTT	CASSPDRGRAFF
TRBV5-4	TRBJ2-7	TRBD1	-	TGTGCCAGCAGCAGTCTTGGAGAGGGGGCGAGGGAGCAGTACTTC	CASSSLGEGAREQYF
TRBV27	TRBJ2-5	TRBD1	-	TGTGCCAGCAGTTTATGGGGGACAGTTCAAGAGACCCAGTACTTC	CASSLWGTVQETQYF
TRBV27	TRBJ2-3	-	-	TGTGCCAGCAGTTTAAAGGAGCAGAGCACAGATACGCAGTATTTT	CASSLKEQSTDTQYF
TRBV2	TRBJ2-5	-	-	TGTGCCAGCAGGCTCGGACACGCAGAAGAGACCCAGTACTTC	CASRLGHAEETQYF
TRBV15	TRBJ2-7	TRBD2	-	TGTGCCACCAGCGAGAGACTAGCGGGAACCTACGAGCAGTACTTC	CATSERLAGTYEQYF
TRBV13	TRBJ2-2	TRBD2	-	TGTGCCAGCAGCTTAAGACTAGCGGGAAACACCGGGGAGCTGTTTTTT	CASSLRLAGNTGELFF
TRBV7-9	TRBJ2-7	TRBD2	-	TGTGCCAGCAGCTTAGTTATTAGCGGGACTAGCTCCTACGAGCAGTACTTC	CASSLVISGTSSYEQYF
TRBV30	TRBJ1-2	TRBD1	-	TGTGCCTACCCACAGGGGGCGGATGGCTACACCTTC	CAYPQGADGYTF
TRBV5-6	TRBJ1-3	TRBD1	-	TGTGCCAGCAGCCTTGACAGGGGGTCTGGAAACACCATATATTTT	CASSLDRGSGNTIYF
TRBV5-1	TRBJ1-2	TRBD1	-	TGCGCCAGCAGCTTGGCGACAGGGCCTGGCTACACCTTC	CASSLATGPGYTF
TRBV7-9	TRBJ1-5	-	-	TGTGCCAGCAGCGCGGGCCTCAATCAGCCCCAGCATTTT	CASSAGLNQPQHF
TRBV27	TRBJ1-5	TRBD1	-	TGTGCCAGCAGTCTAACAGGGGATAGCAATCAGCCCCAGCATTTT	CASSLTGDSNQPQHF
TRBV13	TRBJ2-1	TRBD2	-	TGTGCCAGCAGCTCTAAGGGGACCTGGACTAGCGGGAGCCGCCCGAATGAGCAGTTCTTC	CASSSKGTWTSGSRPNEQFF
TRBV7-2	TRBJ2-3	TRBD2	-	TGTGCCAGCAGCCCTACTAGCGGCCTCGGAGATACGCAGTATTTT	CASSPTSGLGDTQYF
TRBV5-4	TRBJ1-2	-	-	TGTGCCAGCAGCCTGGACGGACAGCCCGTGGATGGCTACACCTTC	CASSLDGQPVDGYTF
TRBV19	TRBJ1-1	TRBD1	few	TGTGCCAGTAGTACGGACAGGGCCACTGAAGCTTTCTTT	CASSTDRATEAFF
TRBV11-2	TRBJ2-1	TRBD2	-	TGTGCCAGCAGCTTAGATTCGGGGCTAGCGGGAGGGTTTGTGGGTGAGCAGTTCTTC	CASSLDSGLAGGFVGEQFF
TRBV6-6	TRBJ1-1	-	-	TGTGCCAGCAGTTACGGGGGCTGGAACACTGAAGCTTTCTTT	CASSYGGWNTEAFF
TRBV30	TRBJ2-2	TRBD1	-	TGTGCCTGGAGAGTAGACAGGGAAGAGACCGGGGAGCTGTTTTTT	CAWRVDREETGELFF
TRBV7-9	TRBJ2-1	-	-	TGTGCCAGCAGCTTGCCAGGGTCGAATGAGCAGTTCTTC	CASSLPGSNEQFF
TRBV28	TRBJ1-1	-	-	TGTGCCAGCATCTCGCTGTCGGGGTACCCTGAAGCTTTCTTT	CASISLSGYPEAFF
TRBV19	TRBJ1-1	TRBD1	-	TGTGCCAGTAGTGACAGGGAAAAGGGGACTGAAGCTTTCTTT	CASSDREKGTEAFF
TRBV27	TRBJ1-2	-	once	TGTGCCAGCAGTTTATCGGCCCAGGTTCACCGCTATGGCTACACCTTC	CASSLSAQVHRYGYTF
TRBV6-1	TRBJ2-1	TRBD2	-	TGTGCCAGCTCTGCTAGCGGGAAAATAGTAAATGAGCAGTTCTTC	CASSASGKIVNEQFF
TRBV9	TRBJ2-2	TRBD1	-	TGTGCCAGCAGTGCAAGCCGACTGACAGGGGACACCGGGGAGCTGTTTTTT	CASSASRLTGDTGELFF
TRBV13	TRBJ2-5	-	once	TGTGCCAGCAGCTTAGGAGCAGGGTGGGGAGAGACCCAGTACTTC	CASSLGAGWGETQYF
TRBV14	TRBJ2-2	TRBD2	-	TGTGCCAGCAGCCTCGTAGCGGGAACCGGGGAGCTGTTTTTT	CASSLVAGTGELFF
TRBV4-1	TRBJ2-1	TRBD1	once	TGCGCCAGCAGGCCAACCCCAACAGGGGCCGGCCATGAGCAGTTCTTC	CASRPTPTGAGHEQFF
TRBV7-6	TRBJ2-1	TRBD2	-	TGTGCCAGCAGCCAGCCGCGGGGGACTAGCGGGAAATACAATGAGCAGTTCTTC	CASSQPRGTSGKYNEQFF
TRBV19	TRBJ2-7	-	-	TGTGCCAGTAGTATTTCCGGGAGCACTTACTCCGAGCAGTACTTC	CASSISGSTYSEQYF
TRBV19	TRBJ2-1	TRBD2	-	TGTGCCAGTAGTATCTTAGCGGGAGCCGAGCAGTTCTTC	CASSILAGAEQFF
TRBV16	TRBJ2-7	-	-	TGTGCCAGCAGCCAACGGGACATCCCGTACTTC	CASSQRDIPYF